A single sample gave rise to the 16 T cell receptor beta chains below, sequenced in a study of cytomegalovirus exposure and HLA in healthy donors. Vbeta (60) and Jbeta (13) primers were used in the PCR. Clones were sequenced by immunoSEQ multiplex PCR, and TCRdb holds only the in-frame ones, with some missing. The table has under 150,000 clones, about 84% seen once. The sequenced sample consisted of PBMCs. Receptors were obtained from a middle-aged woman in good health and CMV-seropositive.

V and J are TRBV5-6 and TRBJ2-3, with 11 positions matching TRBD2. The CDR3 runs to 15 residues. Losses at the gene ends were 4 bases for V and 2 bases for J; bases not matched to a gene: 3. Per the germline V gene, CDR1 is SGHDT and CDR2 is YYEEEE. DNA of the CDR3: TGTGCCAGCAGCCGACTAGCGGGGTACACAGATACGCAGTATTTT. It encodes CASSRLAGYTDTQYF.

This chain links TRBV5-1 with TRBJ1-2, with D maybe TRBD1 (5 bases). The germline V gene encodes CDR1 SGHRS and CDR2 YFSETQ. The CDR3 sequence is 14 residues long. The V and J ends lost 4 bases and 8 bases respectively, with 18 bases between them. CDR3 DNA: TGCGCCAGCAGCCTGGGAGGCGGGACTGCCGGCTACACCTTC. Its protein product is CASSLGGGTAGYTF.

The chain is built from TRBV5-1 and TRBJ2-7; D ambiguous. This CDR3 has 12 amino acids. Trimming removed 1 base at V and 11 bases at J, with 13 bases between. CDR1 and CDR2 (germline): SGHRS, YFSETQ. The CDR3 sequence is CASSLFRNEKYF. CDR3 DNA sequence: TGCGCCAGCAGCTTGTTCAGGAATGAAAAGTACTTC.

The chain has TRBV5-1 and TRBJ2-2; TRBD1 is a possible D gene (5 bases). This CDR3 region has 13 residues. CDR1 SGHRS and CDR2 YFSETQ come from the germline V gene. V was shortened by 4 bases and J by 4 bases, with 8 bases between the two germline ends. CDR3 DNA sequence: TGCGCCAGCAGCCAGGGCTCCACCGGGGAGCTGTTTTTT. This gives the protein CASSQGSTGELFF.

To note about this clone: One end of the junction does not line up with germline, which may come from a read error. The J gene is TRBJ2-5, the V gene TRBV7-7; 7 bases are shared with TRBD1. CDR1 is SSHAT and CDR2 is FNYEAQ in the germline V gene (reference sequence). CDR3 size: 14 residues. The CDR3: CASSRGQNQETQYF. CDR3 coding DNA: TGTGCTAGCAGCCGGGGACAGAACCAAGAGACCCAGTACTTC. The whole variable domain, filled in from reference TRBV7-7 and TRBJ2-5, reads GAGVSQSPRYKVTKRGQDVTLRCDPISSHATLYWYQQALGQGPEFLTYFNYEAQPDKSGLPSDRFSAERPEGSISTLTIQRTEQRDSAMYRCASSRGQNQETQYFGPGTRLLVL.

The chain is built from TRBV18 and TRBJ2-2, with D unresolved. V lost 6 bases and J lost 3, with 8 bases in between. This CDR3 spans 13 amino acids. Germline lookup yields CDR1 KGHSH and CDR2 LQKENI. The CDR3 DNA reads as TGTGCCAGCTCGCTACGGGACACCGGGGAGCTGTTTTTT. It encodes CASSLRDTGELFF.

The V and J genes are TRBV28 and TRBJ1-1; D is perhaps TRBD1 (5 bases). The CDR3 length is 14 residues. Germline V CDR1 and CDR2: MDHEN, SYDVKM. Trimming stripped 4 bases from V and 3 bases from J, with 12 bases between. As DNA, the CDR3 is TGTGCCAGCAGTTCCGGTCGGGGGGACACTGAAGCTTTCTTT. Translation gives CASSSGRGDTEAFF.

This sequence joins TRBV27 and TRBJ2-5, with 9 bases identical to TRBD1. The J call may be in error: the DNA end matches TRBJ2-7 better. The CDR3 consists of 16 residues. The germline V gene has CDR1 MNHEY and CDR2 SMNVEV (reference sequence). CDR3 loop: CASRYITGTGRYEQYF. The CDR3 nucleotides read TGTGCCAGCAGATACATAACCGGGACAGGGCGCTACGAGCAGTACTTC.

This clone was detected only a few times. This chain connects TRBV10-3 to TRBJ1-2; D is uncertain. Germline V gene data show CDR1 as ENHRY and CDR2 as SYGVKD. With 0 bases removed from V and 7 bases from J, the gap between germline ends came to 15 bases. CDR3 size: 15 residues. The CDR3 region is CAISESKSVSGGYTF. Written as DNA, the CDR3 is TGTGCCATCAGTGAGTCGAAGTCGGTATCCGGTGGCTACACCTTC.

On this clone: The same CDR3 is also encoded by other DNA sequences in this sample. The chain uses TRBV2 and TRBJ1-5, with 9 positions matching TRBD1. The CDR3 sequence is 14 residues long. The V gene's germline CDR1 is SNHLY and CDR2 FYNNEI. Germline trimming cut 4 bases from V and 2 bases from J; bases unmatched to any gene: 0. The chain's CDR3 is CASSGTGGNQPQHF. The CDR3 nucleotides read TGTGCCAGCAGTGGGACAGGGGGCAATCAGCCCCAGCATTTT.

The rearrangement links TRBV28 to TRBJ2-3; D is ambiguous. Between the trimmed V and J ends, which lost 8 bases and 0 bases, there was a span of 9 bases. Germline values: CDR1 MDHEN, CDR2 SYDVKM. The CDR3 sequence is 13 residues long. The chain's CDR3 is CASVRQSTDTQYF. In DNA, the CDR3 is TGTGCCAGCGTTAGACAAAGCACAGATACGCAGTATTTT.

The V call is TRBV19, the J call TRBJ1-2, with TRBD1 identical over 11 bases. Trimming removed 5 bases from V and 2 bases from J; junction bases left unmatched: 10. Germline CDR1 is LNHDA and CDR2 is SQIVND (reference sequence). The CDR3 has 17 residues. The CDR3 DNA reads TGTGCCAGTAGTGCGGGACAGGGGGATCGTCTCAACTATGGCTACACCTTC. Amino acids: CASSAGQGDRLNYGYTF.

The V and J genes are TRBV9 and TRBJ2-2; 8 bases are shared with TRBD1. The germline V gene has CDR1 SGDLS and CDR2 YYNGEE. The ends lost 1 base at V and 5 bases at J; junction bases unmatched: 1. The CDR3 spans 14 residues. For the CDR3, the DNA is TGTGCCAGCAGCGTACGGACAGGGACCGGGGAGCTGTTTTTT. Its protein product is CASSVRTGTGELFF.

The chain links TRBV2 to TRBJ2-5; possibly TRBD2 for D (5 bases). The J call may be faulty, since TRBJ2-7 better matches the DNA end. This CDR3 comprises 14 residues. Germline loops: CDR1 SNHLY, CDR2 FYNNEI. Here the CDR3 reads CASRREPSSYEQYF. The CDR3 nucleotides read TGTGCCAGCAGACGGGAACCTAGCTCCTACGAGCAGTACTTC.

The chain joins TRBV6-1 to TRBJ2-3; D may be TRBD1 (5 bases). Trimming shortened V by 3 bases and J by 2 bases, and 9 bases separated the two germline ends. The CDR3 is 14 residues long. The germline V gene has CDR1 MNHNS and CDR2 SASEGT. CDR3 loop: CASSEVGVTDTQYF. The CDR3 region has the DNA TGTGCCAGCAGTGAGGTAGGGGTCACAGATACGCAGTATTTT.

This rearrangement joins TRBV7-3 to TRBJ2-2, with 15 bases lining up with TRBD2. Germline CDR1 reads SGHTA; CDR2 reads FQGTGA. This CDR3 has 16 residues. V lost 5 bases to trimming and J lost 6 bases; unmatched junction nucleotides: 4. CDR3 loop: CASSPGLAGGAGELFF. DNA for the CDR3: TGTGCCAGCAGCCCTGGACTAGCGGGAGGGGCCGGGGAGCTGTTTTTT.